The entry that follows covers one T cell receptor (beta chain) sequence. Its antigen is still unknown. This specimen comes from a study of cytomegalovirus exposure and HLA in healthy donors. Study-wide results and caveats: The study labeled 150 or so TCR beta chains cytomegalovirus-associated. Published work reported that the classifier diagnosed cytomegalovirus status with high specificity and sensitivity.

This CDR3 spans 16 amino acids. Trimming removed 2 bases from V and 6 bases from J; junction bases left unmatched: 5. Germline loops: CDR1 SGHAT, CDR2 FQNNGV. The PCR made use of 60 Vbeta and 13 Jbeta primers. The assay was immunoSEQ multiplex PCR, and TCRdb's table has in-frame clones only and misses some. The sample contains around 85,000 clones, over 70% of which appear only once. Sequenced: PBMCs. The chain links TRBV11-2 to TRBJ2-1; 12 bases line up with TRBD2. The TCR was taken from a man in his fifties in good health and CMV-seropositive. Here the CDR3 DNA reads TGTGCCAGCAGCTTAACCCTAGCGGGGGGGGGCAATGAGCAGTTCTTC. Its translation is CASSLTLAGGGNEQFF.